One and the same sample provided the 5 T cell receptor beta chains below, sequenced in a study of naive and memory T cell subsets. Treatment in this sample: skin biopsy from PPD injection site in Mantoux-positive individual. Input was 1 to 1000 ng of DNase-treated total RNA without cell sorting. For blood and skin samples, reverse transcription used TCR alpha and beta constant primers. One entry per CDR3 protein results from TCRdb running MiXCR on the UMI-ligation and nested PCR reads. The profile shows about 18,000 distinct CDR3 sequences, less than 9.5% of them singletons. This material consisted of skin, taken from a tuberculin skin test site. The receptors originated from an adult in good health.

In its sample, this clonotype was seen a few times. The chain couples TRBV6-5 to TRBJ2-1; 10 bases line up with TRBD2. CDR3 length: 16 residues. The J segment lost 0 bases and the V segment lost 6 bases, leaving 5 bases of the junction unmatched. Germline V lookup: CDR1 MNHEY, CDR2 SVGAGI. CDR3: CASREGLASSYNEQFF. As DNA, the CDR3 is TGTGCCAGCAGGGAGGGACTAGCGAGCTCCTACAATGAGCAGTTCTTC.

The chain couples TRBV28 to TRBJ2-7; 7 bases are shared with TRBD2. The length of the CDR3 is 16 residues. The V gene end was trimmed by 1 base and the J gene end by 0 bases; junction bases not matched to a gene: 6. Germline values: CDR1 MDHEN, CDR2 SYDVKM. CDR3 residues: CASSLSGLVCSYEQYF. The CDR3 nucleotides read TGTGCCAGCAGTTTATCTGGACTAGTCTGCTCCTACGAGCAGTACTTC.

V usage is TRBV6-5 and J usage is TRBJ1-3, with a possible D match to TRBD1 (6 bases). V was cut by 6 bases and J by 4 bases, with 16 bases left in between. This CDR3 comprises 15 residues. The germline gives CDR1 MNHEY, CDR2 SVGAGI. For the CDR3, the DNA is TGTGCCAGCAGGCCAATCGCAGGGGAAGGAAACACCATATATTTT. Translated, it gives CASRPIAGEGNTIYF.

This rearrangement joins TRBV24-1 to TRBJ1-5; 9 positions match TRBD1. The CDR3 totals 13 residues. CDR1 KGHDR and CDR2 SFDVKD come from the germline V gene. Trimming removed 9 bases from V and 1 base from J; junction bases left unmatched: 0. CDR3: CATGQGSNQPQHF. Written as DNA, the CDR3 is TGTGCCACCGGACAGGGGAGCAATCAGCCCCAGCATTTT.

The table lists this clonotype with many counts. The chain links TRBV4-3 to TRBJ1-3; possibly TRBD1 for D (6 bases). CDR1 and CDR2 from the germline V gene are LGHNA and YSLEER. The CDR3 sequence is 16 residues long. Between the trimmed V and J ends, which lost 4 bases and 3 bases, there was a span of 16 bases. The CDR3 spells CASSPQTGYGGNTIYF. The CDR3 DNA reads TGCGCCAGCAGCCCACAAACAGGGTATGGTGGAAACACCATATATTTT.